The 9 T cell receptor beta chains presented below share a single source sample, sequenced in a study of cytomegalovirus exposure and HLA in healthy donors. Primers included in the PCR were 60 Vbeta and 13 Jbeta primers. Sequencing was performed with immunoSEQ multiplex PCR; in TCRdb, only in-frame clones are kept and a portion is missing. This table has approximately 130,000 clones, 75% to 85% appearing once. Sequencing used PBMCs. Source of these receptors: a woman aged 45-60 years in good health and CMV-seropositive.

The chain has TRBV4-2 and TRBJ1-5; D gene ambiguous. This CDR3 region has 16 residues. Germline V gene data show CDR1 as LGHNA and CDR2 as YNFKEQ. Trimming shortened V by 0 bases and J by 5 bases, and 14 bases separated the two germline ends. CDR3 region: CASSQDRGQDYQPQHF. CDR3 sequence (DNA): TGTGCCAGCAGCCAAGATCGAGGGCAGGATTATCAGCCCCAGCATTTT.

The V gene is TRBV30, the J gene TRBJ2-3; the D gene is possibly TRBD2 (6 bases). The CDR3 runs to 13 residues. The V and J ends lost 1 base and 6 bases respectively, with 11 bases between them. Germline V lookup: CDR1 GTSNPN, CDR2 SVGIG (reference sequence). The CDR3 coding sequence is TGTGCCTGGAGTGGGAGGGTTGGGGATACGCAGTATTTT. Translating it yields CAWSGRVGDTQYF.

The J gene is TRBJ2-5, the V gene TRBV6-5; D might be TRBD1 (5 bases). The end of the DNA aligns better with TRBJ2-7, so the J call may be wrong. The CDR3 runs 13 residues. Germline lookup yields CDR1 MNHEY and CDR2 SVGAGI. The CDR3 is CASSYRGVYEQYF. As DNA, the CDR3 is TGTGCCAGCAGTTACAGGGGCGTCTACGAGCAGTACTTC.

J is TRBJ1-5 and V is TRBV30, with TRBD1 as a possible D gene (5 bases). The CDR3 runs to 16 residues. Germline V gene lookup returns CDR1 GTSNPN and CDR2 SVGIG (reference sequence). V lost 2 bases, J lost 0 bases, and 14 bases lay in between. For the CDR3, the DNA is TGTGCCTGGAGTCTTTGGGGGGGTAATAGCAATCAGCCCCAGCATTTT. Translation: CAWSLWGGNSNQPQHF.

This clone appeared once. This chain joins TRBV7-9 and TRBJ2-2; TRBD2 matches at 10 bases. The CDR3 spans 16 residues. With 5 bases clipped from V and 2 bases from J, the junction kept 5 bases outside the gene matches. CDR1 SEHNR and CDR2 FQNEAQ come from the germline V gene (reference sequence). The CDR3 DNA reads TGTGCCAGCAGCCAGGGACTAGCGACAAACACCGGGGAGCTGTTTTTT. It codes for CASSQGLATNTGELFF. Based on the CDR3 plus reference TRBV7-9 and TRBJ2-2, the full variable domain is DTGVSQNPRHKITKRGQNVTFRCDPISEHNRLYWYRQTLGQGPEFLTYFQNEAQLEKSRLLSDRFSAERPKGSFSTLEIQRTEQGDSAMYLCASSQGLATNTGELFFGEGSRLTVL.

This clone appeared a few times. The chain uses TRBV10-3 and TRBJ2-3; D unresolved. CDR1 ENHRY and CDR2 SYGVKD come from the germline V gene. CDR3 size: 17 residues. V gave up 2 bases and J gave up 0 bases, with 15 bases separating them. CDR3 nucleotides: TGTGCCATCAGTGAGCCGAACTACTGGTATAGCACAGATACGCAGTATTTT. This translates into CAISEPNYWYSTDTQYF.

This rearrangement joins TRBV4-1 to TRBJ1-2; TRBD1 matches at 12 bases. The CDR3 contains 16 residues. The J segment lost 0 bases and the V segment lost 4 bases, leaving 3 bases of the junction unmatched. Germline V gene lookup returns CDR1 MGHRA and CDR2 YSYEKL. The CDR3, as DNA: TGCGCCAGCAGCCTGGGACAGGGGGCCTCTAACTATGGCTACACCTTC. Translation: CASSLGQGASNYGYTF.

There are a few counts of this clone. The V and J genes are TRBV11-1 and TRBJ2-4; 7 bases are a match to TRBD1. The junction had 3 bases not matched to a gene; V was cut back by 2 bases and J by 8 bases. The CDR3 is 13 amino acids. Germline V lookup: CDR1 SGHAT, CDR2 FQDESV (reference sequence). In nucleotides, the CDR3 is TGTGCCAGCAGCTTAAGGGGGCCGGACATTCAGTACTTC. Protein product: CASSLRGPDIQYF. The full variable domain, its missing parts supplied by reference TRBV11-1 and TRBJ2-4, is EAEVAQSPRYKITEKSQAVAFWCDPISGHATLYWYRQILGQGPELLVQFQDESVVDDSQLPKDRFSAERLKGVDSTLKIQPAELGDSAMYLCASSLRGPDIQYFGAGTRLSVL.

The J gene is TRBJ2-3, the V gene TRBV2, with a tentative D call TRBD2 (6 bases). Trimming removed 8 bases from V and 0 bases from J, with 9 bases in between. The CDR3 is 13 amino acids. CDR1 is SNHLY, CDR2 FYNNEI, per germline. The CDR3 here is CASAGPSTDTQYF. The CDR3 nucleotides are TGTGCCAGCGCGGGGCCCAGCACAGATACGCAGTATTTT.